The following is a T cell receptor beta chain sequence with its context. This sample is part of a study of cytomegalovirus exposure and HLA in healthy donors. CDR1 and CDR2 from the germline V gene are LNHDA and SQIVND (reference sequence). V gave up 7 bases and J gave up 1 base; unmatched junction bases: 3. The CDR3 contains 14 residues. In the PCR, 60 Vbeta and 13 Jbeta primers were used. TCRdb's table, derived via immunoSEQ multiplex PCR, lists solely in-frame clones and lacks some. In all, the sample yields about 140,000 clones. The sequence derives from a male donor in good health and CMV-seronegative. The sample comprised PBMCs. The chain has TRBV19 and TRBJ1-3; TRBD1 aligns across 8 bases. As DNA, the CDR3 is TGTGCCAGTACGAACAGGGGGTCTGGAAACACCATATATTTT. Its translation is CASTNRGSGNTIYF.